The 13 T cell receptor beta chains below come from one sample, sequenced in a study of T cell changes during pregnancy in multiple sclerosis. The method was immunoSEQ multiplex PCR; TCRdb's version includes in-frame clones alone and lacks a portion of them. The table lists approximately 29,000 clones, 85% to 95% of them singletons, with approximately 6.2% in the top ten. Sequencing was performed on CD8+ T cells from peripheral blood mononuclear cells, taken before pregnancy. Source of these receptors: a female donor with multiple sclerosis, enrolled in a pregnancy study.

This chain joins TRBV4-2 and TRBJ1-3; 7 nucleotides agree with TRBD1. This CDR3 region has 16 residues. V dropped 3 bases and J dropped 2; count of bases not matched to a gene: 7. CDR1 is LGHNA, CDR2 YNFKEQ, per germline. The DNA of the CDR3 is TGTGCCAGCAGCCATGACGACAGGGCTCCTGGAAACACCATATATTTT. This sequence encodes CASSHDDRAPGNTIYF.

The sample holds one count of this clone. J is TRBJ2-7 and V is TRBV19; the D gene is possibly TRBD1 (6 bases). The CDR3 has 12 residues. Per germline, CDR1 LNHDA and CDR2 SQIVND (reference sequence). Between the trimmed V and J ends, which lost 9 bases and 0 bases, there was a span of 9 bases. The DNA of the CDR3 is TGTGCCAGCCGGGACAACTCCTACGAGCAGTACTTC. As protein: CASRDNSYEQYF.

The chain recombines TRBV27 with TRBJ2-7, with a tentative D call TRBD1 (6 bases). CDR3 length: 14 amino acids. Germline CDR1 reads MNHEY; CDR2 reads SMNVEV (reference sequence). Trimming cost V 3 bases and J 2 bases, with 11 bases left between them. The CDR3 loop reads CASSFQGQTYEQYF. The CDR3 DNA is TGTGCCAGCAGTTTTCAGGGACAAACCTACGAGCAGTACTTC.

CDR3 in DNA: TGCGCCAGCAGAGAGGGCGGGAGGGACTACGAGCAGTACTTC. Its protein is CASREGGRDYEQYF. The chain couples TRBV5-1 to TRBJ2-7, with 9 nucleotides matching TRBD2. The ends lost 5 bases at V and 3 bases at J; junction bases unmatched: 6. The CDR3 consists of 14 residues. Germline assignment: CDR1 SGHRS and CDR2 YFSETQ. Looking up the rest from reference TRBV5-1 and TRBJ2-7 gives the full variable domain: KAGVTQTPRYLIKTRGQQVTLSCSPISGHRSVSWYQQTPGQGLQFLFEYFSETQRNKGNFPGRFSGRQFSNSRSEMNVSTLELGDSALYLCASREGGRDYEQYFGPGTRLTVT.

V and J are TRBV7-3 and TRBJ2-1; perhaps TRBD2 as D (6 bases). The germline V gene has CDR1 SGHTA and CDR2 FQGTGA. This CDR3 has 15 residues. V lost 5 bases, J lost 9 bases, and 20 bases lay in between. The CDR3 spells CASSPTSSPNGEQFF. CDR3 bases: TGTGCCAGCAGCCCGACTAGTTCACCTAACGGTGAGCAGTTCTTC. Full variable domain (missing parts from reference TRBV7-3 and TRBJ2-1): GAGVSQTPSNKVTEKGKYVELRCDPISGHTALYWYRQSLGQGPEFLIYFQGTGAADDSGLPNDRFFAVRPEGSVSTLKIQRTERGDSAVYLCASSPTSSPNGEQFFGPGTRLTVL.

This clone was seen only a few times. The CDR3 sequence: CATSRENAQNTGELFF. The CDR3 nucleotides read TGTGCCACCAGCAGAGAAAATGCACAGAACACCGGGGAGCTGTTTTTT. V is TRBV15 and J is TRBJ2-2; D is unresolved. V was pared by 0 bases and J by 1 base, with 9 bases between. Germline CDR1 is LNHNV and CDR2 is YYDKDF (reference sequence). The CDR3 is 16 residues long.

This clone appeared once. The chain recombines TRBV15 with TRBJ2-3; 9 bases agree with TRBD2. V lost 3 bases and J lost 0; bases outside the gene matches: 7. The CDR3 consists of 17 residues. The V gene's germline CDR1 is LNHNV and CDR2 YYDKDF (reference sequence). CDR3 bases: TGTGCCACCAGCAGTTATTATACTAGCGGGAGCACAGATACGCAGTATTTT. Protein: CATSSYYTSGSTDTQYF.

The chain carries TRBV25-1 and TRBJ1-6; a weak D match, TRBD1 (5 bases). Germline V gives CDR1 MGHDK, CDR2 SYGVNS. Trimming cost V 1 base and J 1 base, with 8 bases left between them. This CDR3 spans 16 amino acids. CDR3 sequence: CASSELTDSYNSPLHF. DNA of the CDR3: TGTGCCAGCAGTGAATTGACAGATTCCTATAATTCACCCCTCCACTTT.

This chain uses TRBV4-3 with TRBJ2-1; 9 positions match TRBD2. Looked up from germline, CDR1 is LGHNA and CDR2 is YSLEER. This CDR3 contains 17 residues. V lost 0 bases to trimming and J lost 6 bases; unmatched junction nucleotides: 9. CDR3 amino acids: CASSQDFEREVFNEQFF. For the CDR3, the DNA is TGCGCCAGCAGCCAAGATTTTGAGCGGGAGGTTTTCAATGAGCAGTTCTTC.

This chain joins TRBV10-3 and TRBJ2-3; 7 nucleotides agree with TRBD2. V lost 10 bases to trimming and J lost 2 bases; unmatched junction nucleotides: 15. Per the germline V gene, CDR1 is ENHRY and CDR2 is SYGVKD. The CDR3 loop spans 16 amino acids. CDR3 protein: CATFDASGGLTDTQYF. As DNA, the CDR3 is TGTGCCACCTTCGATGCTAGCGGAGGACTCACAGATACGCAGTATTTT.

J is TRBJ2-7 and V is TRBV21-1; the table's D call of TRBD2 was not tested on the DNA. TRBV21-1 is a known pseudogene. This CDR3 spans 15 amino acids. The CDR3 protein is CASSKSREVSNEQYF. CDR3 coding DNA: TGTGCCAGCAGCAAATCTCGAGAGGTGTCGAACGAGCAGTACTTC.

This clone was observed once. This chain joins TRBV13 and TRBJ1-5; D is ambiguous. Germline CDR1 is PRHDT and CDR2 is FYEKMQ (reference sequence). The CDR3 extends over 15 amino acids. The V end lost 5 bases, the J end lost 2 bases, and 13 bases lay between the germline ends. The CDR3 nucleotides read TGTGCCAGCAGCGTTGGAGGGTCCGGCAATCAGCCCCAGCATTTT. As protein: CASSVGGSGNQPQHF.

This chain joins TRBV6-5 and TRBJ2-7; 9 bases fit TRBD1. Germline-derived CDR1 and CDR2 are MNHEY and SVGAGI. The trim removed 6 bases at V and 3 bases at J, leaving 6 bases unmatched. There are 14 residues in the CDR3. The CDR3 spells CASRPTGGSYEQYF. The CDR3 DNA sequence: TGTGCCAGCAGGCCGACAGGGGGTAGCTACGAGCAGTACTTC.